These 27 T cell receptor beta chains came from one sample sequenced in a study of OX40 agonist ivuxolimab in advanced cancers. The data were produced by immunoSEQ multiplex PCR, yet TCRdb's version contains in-frame clones alone and is incomplete. The sample gives under 95,000 clones, around nine tenths of which show up once; 0.76% is in the top ten. The sequences come from CD4+ or CD8+ T cells sorted from blood, collected in a trial of the OX40 agonist ivuxolimab. All receptors come from an adult with an advanced solid tumor such as melanoma, head and neck, liver or kidney cancer.

This clone was found a few times. V usage is TRBV5-1 and J usage is TRBJ1-1; TRBD1 might be the D (5 bases). The V gene lost 3 bases and the J gene lost 5 bases, with 14 bases spanning the gap. From germline, CDR1 is SGHRS and CDR2 YFSETQ. This CDR3 has 14 amino acids. CDR3 bases: TGCGCCAGCAGCTGGACATCAGTGAGGACTGAAGCTTTCTTT. The encoded protein is CASSWTSVRTEAFF.

This chain connects TRBV5-1 to TRBJ1-1; D is perhaps TRBD1 (6 bases). CDR1 is SGHRS and CDR2 is YFSETQ in the germline V gene. Deletions cut 2 bases from V and 5 bases from J, with 10 bases between. The CDR3 sequence is 13 residues long. CDR3 in DNA: TGCGCCAGCAGCTTCTCAGGGGTAACTGAAGCTTTCTTT. It translates to CASSFSGVTEAFF. Combining the CDR3 with reference TRBV5-1 and TRBJ1-1 gives the whole variable domain KAGVTQTPRYLIKTRGQQVTLSCSPISGHRSVSWYQQTPGQGLQFLFEYFSETQRNKGNFPGRFSGRQFSNSRSEMNVSTLELGDSALYLCASSFSGVTEAFFGQGTRLTVV.

The count of this clone is one. CDR3 amino acids: CASSLAGGGTDTQYF. In DNA, the CDR3 is TGTGCCAGTAGTCTAGCGGGGGGAGGCACAGATACGCAGTATTTT. This sequence joins TRBV19 and TRBJ2-3, with 11 bases that match TRBD2. Trimming at V came to 5 bases and at J to 1 base, leaving 2 bases not matched to a gene. Germline CDR1 and CDR2: LNHDA and SQIVND (reference sequence). The CDR3 contains 15 residues.

This chain connects TRBV28 to TRBJ1-5; no reliable D call. V was trimmed by 8 bases and J by 4 bases, leaving 12 bases between them. Germline V gene sequence: CDR1 MDHEN, CDR2 SYDVKM. This CDR3 has 13 residues. The CDR3: CASAPGGNQPQHF. CDR3 bases: TGTGCCAGCGCCCCCGGCGGTAATCAGCCCCAGCATTTT.

This chain links TRBV4-2 with TRBJ2-3, with D perhaps TRBD2 (5 bases). The V end was cut by 4 bases, the J end by 8 bases, with 13 bases between. Germline CDR1 reads LGHNA; CDR2 reads YNFKEQ. The CDR3 sequence is 13 residues long. CDR3 region: CASSPAVSGTQYF. CDR3 sequence (DNA): TGTGCCAGCAGCCCAGCGGTAAGCGGTACGCAGTATTTT.

V is TRBV6-6 and J is TRBJ2-7; D might be TRBD1 (5 bases). This CDR3 is built from 15 residues. With 5 bases removed from V and 0 bases from J, the gap between germline ends came to 14 bases. The V gene's germline CDR1 is MNHNY and CDR2 SVGAGI (reference sequence). CDR3 DNA: TGTGCCAGCAGTAAGACAGTAGAGCGCTCCTACGAGCAGTACTTC. Its translation: CASSKTVERSYEQYF.

The chain couples TRBV5-1 to TRBJ2-5; D is unclear. Trimming left V 0 bases short and J 4 bases short, with 4 bases between. The CDR3 spans 12 residues. The germline V gene encodes CDR1 SGHRS and CDR2 YFSETQ. CDR3: CASSLETETQYF. CDR3 coding DNA: TGCGCCAGCAGCTTGGAGACAGAGACCCAGTACTTC.

This clone has just a few counts. This chain joins TRBV18 and TRBJ2-3, with D possibly matching TRBD1 (7 bases). Germline V CDR1 and CDR2: KGHSH, LQKENI. Trimming left V 2 bases short and J 4 bases short, with 19 bases between. This CDR3 is built from 17 residues. CDR3: CASSPVGAGGGSDTQYF. The CDR3 nucleotides read TGTGCCAGCTCACCAGTCGGGGCAGGGGGAGGATCAGATACGCAGTATTTT.

The V and J genes are TRBV5-6 and TRBJ1-3; D is possibly TRBD1 (6 bases). Germline-derived CDR1 and CDR2 are SGHDT and YYEEEE. V dropped 5 bases and J dropped 1 base, with 10 bases sitting between them. CDR3 length: 14 amino acids. Here the CDR3 DNA reads TGTGCCAGCAGTATGGGACAATCTGGAAACACCATATATTTT. Translation: CASSMGQSGNTIYF.

The genes are TRBV18 and TRBJ1-4, with TRBD1 matching 7 bases. Per the germline V gene, CDR1 is KGHSH and CDR2 is LQKENI. The CDR3 runs to 16 residues. The trim removed 3 bases at V and 4 bases at J, leaving 8 bases unmatched. As DNA, the CDR3 is TGTGCCAGCTCACCTCTTATTGGGACAGTTAATGAAAAACTGTTTTTT. It encodes CASSPLIGTVNEKLFF.

J is TRBJ2-1 and V is TRBV9, with 9 bases matching TRBD2. CDR1 SGDLS and CDR2 YYNGEE come from the germline V gene. The CDR3 is made up of 14 amino acids. V lost 6 bases, J lost 6 bases, and 7 bases stayed unmatched. In DNA, the CDR3 is TGTGCCAGCAACGGCGGGGGGGCCGTCAATGAGCAGTTCTTC. Residues: CASNGGGAVNEQFF.

The V call is TRBV5-5, the J call TRBJ1-1, with 11 bases that match TRBD1. CDR3 length: 14 residues. Per germline, CDR1 SGHKS and CDR2 YYEKEE (reference sequence). After removal of 4 bases from V and 3 bases from J, the junction contained 2 bases not matched to a gene. For the CDR3, the DNA is TGTGCCAGCAGCGGGACAGGGGGGGACACTGAAGCTTTCTTT. Protein: CASSGTGGDTEAFF.

This clone came up many times. The rearrangement uses TRBV30 and TRBJ2-2, with D possibly called TRBD1 or TRBD2 (5 bases each). The germline V gene has CDR1 GTSNPN and CDR2 SVGIG (reference sequence). Trimming shortened V by 8 bases and J by 1 base, and 14 bases separated the two germline ends. The CDR3 spans 14 residues. DNA of the CDR3: TGTGCCGGCAGAGGGGCAGTGAACACCGGGGAGCTGTTTTTT. Amino acids: CAGRGAVNTGELFF.

J is TRBJ1-1 and V is TRBV9; 7 positions match TRBD1. This CDR3 spans 13 amino acids. Trimming cost V 6 bases and J 2 bases; bases outside gene matches: 4. Germline loops: CDR1 SGDLS, CDR2 YYNGEE. The CDR3 nucleotides read TGTGCCAGCACCCGGGACAGCAACACTGAAGCTTTCTTT. Translated, it gives CASTRDSNTEAFF.

This clone was seen just once. CDR3 loop: CASSWARSETQYF. CDR3 nucleotides: TGTGCCAGCAGCTGGGCCCGATCGGAGACCCAGTACTTC. The J gene is TRBJ2-5, the V gene TRBV7-3, with D unresolved. V lost 4 bases to trimming and J lost 5 bases, with 11 bases between them. The germline gives CDR1 SGHTA, CDR2 FQGTGA. This CDR3 region has 13 residues. The full variable domain, its missing parts supplied by reference TRBV7-3 and TRBJ2-5, is GAGVSQTPSNKVTEKGKYVELRCDPISGHTALYWYRQSLGQGPEFLIYFQGTGAADDSGLPNDRFFAVRPEGSVSTLKIQRTERGDSAVYLCASSWARSETQYFGPGTRLLVL.

The CDR3 protein is CSVRDGGTDTQYF. The CDR3 coding sequence is TGCAGCGTTAGGGATGGGGGCACAGATACGCAGTATTTT. This sequence joins TRBV29-1 and TRBJ2-3, with unresolved D. The ends were cut back, 5 bases at V and 1 base at J, with 10 bases in the middle. The length of the CDR3 is 13 residues. Per germline, CDR1 SQVTM and CDR2 ANQGSEA.

This clone was seen more than once but under ten times. The CDR3, as DNA: TGTGCCAGCAGTGGATGGGGCGTTAACTACAATGAGCAGTTCTTC. This translates into CASSGWGVNYNEQFF. The V gene is TRBV2, the J gene TRBJ2-1, with D possibly being TRBD1 (5 bases). Deletions cut 4 bases from V and 3 bases from J, with 13 bases between. The CDR3 has 15 residues. Looked up from germline, CDR1 is SNHLY and CDR2 is FYNNEI.

The chain recombines TRBV4-1 with TRBJ2-1; D remains ambiguous. The length of the CDR3 is 14 residues. CDR1 is MGHRA, CDR2 YSYEKL, per germline. The germline V and J ends were trimmed by 2 bases and 5 bases, with 10 bases remaining between them. In nucleotides, the CDR3 is TGCGCCAGCAGCCAATCGATAGATAACAATGAGCAGTTCTTC. As protein: CASSQSIDNNEQFF.

CDR3 DNA sequence: TGTGCCAGCAGCCCCAACCCACTAGCGGGGGGCTCGGATGAGCAGTTCTTC. Its protein is CASSPNPLAGGSDEQFF. This chain joins TRBV7-9 and TRBJ2-1, with TRBD2 matching 12 bases. Germline CDR1 SEHNR, CDR2 FQNEAQ (reference sequence). J lost 8 bases, V lost 5 bases, and 13 bases had no gene match. The CDR3 runs 17 residues. The full variable domain, with the rest looked up from reference TRBV7-9 and TRBJ2-1, is DTGVSQNPRHKITKRGQNVTFRCDPISEHNRLYWYRQTLGQGPEFLTYFQNEAQLEKSRLLSDRFSAERPKGSFSTLEIQRTEQGDSAMYLCASSPNPLAGGSDEQFFGPGTRLTVL.

This chain uses TRBV18 with TRBJ2-1, with TRBD2 identical over 7 bases. V shed 2 bases, J shed 8 bases, and the junction held 3 bases outside the gene matches. Germline CDR1 and CDR2: KGHSH and LQKENI. The CDR3 runs to 13 residues. For the CDR3, the DNA is TGTGCCAGCTCACCAATTGGGGGGGATGAGCAGTTCTTC. It is translated as CASSPIGGDEQFF.

The chain has TRBV7-2 and TRBJ1-4; D may be TRBD1 (6 bases). Germline V lookup: CDR1 SGHTA, CDR2 FQGNSA. CDR3 length: 13 amino acids. Trimming shortened V by 1 base and J by 7 bases, and 7 bases separated the two germline ends. The CDR3 coding sequence is TGTGCCAGCAGCTTAGAGGGGGGTGAAAAACTGTTTTTT. Its translation: CASSLEGGEKLFF.

The chain combines TRBV19 with TRBJ1-1, with 8 bases that match TRBD1. CDR1 LNHDA and CDR2 SQIVND come from the germline V gene (reference sequence). The CDR3 loop spans 16 amino acids. V shed 5 bases, J shed 1 base, and the junction held 9 bases outside the gene matches. CDR3 region: CASSSRTGTGNTEAFF. CDR3 coding DNA: TGTGCCAGTAGTTCCAGGACAGGGACGGGGAACACTGAAGCTTTCTTT. The full variable domain, its missing parts supplied by reference TRBV19 and TRBJ1-1, is DGGITQSPKYLFRKEGQNVTLSCEQNLNHDAMYWYRQDPGQGLRLIYYSQIVNDFQKGDIAEGYSVSREKKESFPLTVTSAQKNPTAFYLCASSSRTGTGNTEAFFGQGTRLTVV.

The CDR3 DNA reads TGTGCCAGCAGCTCCTCCCCCACTCGCCAAGAGACCCAGTACTTC. Translating it yields CASSSSPTRQETQYF. This chain links TRBV11-2 with TRBJ2-5; D is ambiguous. Looked up from germline, CDR1 is SGHAT and CDR2 is FQNNGV. The CDR3 has 15 residues. Trimming took 4 bases from V and 1 from J, leaving 13 bases between them.

The rearrangement links TRBV6-1 to TRBJ2-5; 8 nucleotides match TRBD1. Germline CDR1 reads MNHNS; CDR2 reads SASEGT. The CDR3 extends over 13 amino acids. The V and J ends lost 8 bases and 7 bases, in that order; junction bases with no gene match: 9. Here the CDR3 reads CASQPGTGWTQYF. The DNA of the CDR3 is TGTGCCAGCCAACCAGGGACAGGCTGGACCCAGTACTTC.

V is TRBV6-5 and J is TRBJ1-2; D is unresolved. V shed 6 bases and J shed 9 bases, with 17 bases lying between them. CDR1 and CDR2 (germline): MNHEY, SVGAGI. CDR3 length: 13 residues. The CDR3 DNA follows: TGTGCCAGCAGGGATCCGGGAAAAACGAGCTACACCTTC. Translated, it gives CASRDPGKTSYTF.

The chain links TRBV5-4 to TRBJ1-1; D might be TRBD1 (5 bases). With 5 bases removed from V and 1 base from J, the gap between germline ends came to 9 bases. The CDR3 consists of 13 residues. The germline gives CDR1 SGHNT, CDR2 YYREEE (reference sequence). The CDR3 DNA sequence: TGTGCCAGCAGGGTACAGGCGAACACTGAAGCTTTCTTT. Translated, it gives CASRVQANTEAFF.

This chain joins TRBV5-1 and TRBJ1-2; TRBD1 matches at 8 bases. The V gene's germline CDR1 is SGHRS and CDR2 YFSETQ. Germline trimming cut 4 bases from V and 3 bases from J; bases unmatched to any gene: 2. This CDR3 region has 13 residues. CDR3 loop: CASSPGGDYGYTF. CDR3 DNA: TGCGCCAGCAGCCCAGGGGGCGACTATGGCTACACCTTC.